The sequence of this TCR beta chain was determined in a study of sequential checkpoint blockade in melanoma (dated by TCRdb to 2018 to 2020). For context, the study as a whole: Patients were randomized 1:1 to first-line nivolumab followed by ipilimumab (arm A) or ipilimumab followed by nivolumab (arm B). Both trial sequences were followed by maintenance nivolumab. General findings and caveats noted by the study authors: The response-prediction model combining TCR metrics and mutation burden needs validation in larger, independent patient cohorts.

The treatment or condition tag for this specimen amounts to: randomized to nivolumab then ipilimumab (arm A) or the reverse (arm B). No trial patient had received prior DNA-damaging chemotherapy. Thawed PBMCs were sorted on a FACS Aria II flow cytometer to isolate live CD3+CD8+ cells negative for CD19 and CD56. The samples were obtained from melanoma patients enrolled in CheckMate 064, an open-label, randomized phase II trial testing sequential checkpoint blockade. Leukapheresis was used to collect peripheral blood mononuclear cells, which were then purified with Ficoll-Paque and frozen in human serum with about 10% DMSO. Immediately after sorting, the purity of the sorted blood CD3+CD8+ cells was confirmed to be >95%, and DNA was then extracted. The immunoSEQ Assay was used to immunosequence TCRbeta CDR3 regions from genomic DNA. Before high-throughput sequencing, the genomic DNA was amplified using bias-controlled multiplex PCR. On the authors' methods: To quantify the absolute abundance of each unique TCRbeta CDR3 region, the sequences were collapsed and filtered. Clonality, defined as 1 minus Pielou's evenness, was calculated using only productive rearrangements. A previously published method was used to identify clones with significantly greater frequencies in on-treatment samples than in baseline samples. TCRdb limited this immuneACCESS table to in-frame rearrangements with V and J called. A share of clones is missing; checked studies link under half to unresolved V genes, and the rest is unexplained. For V, J and clone size, that table is used; D and trimming come from the DNA. For this sample there are 30,000 or so clones; 65% to 90% appear just once. Of the sample, roughly 22% falls within the top ten clones.

Remarks on this clone: The target of this receptor is not known. Base qualities are not provided; no much larger clone lies one nucleotide away.

There are 12 amino acids in the CDR3, from cysteine to phenylalanine inclusive. The retained sequence is limited to the CDR3, 36 bases, with the frame set at the first base. V lost 6 bases and J lost 7 bases; the stretch between them is 12 bases long. CDR1 and CDR2 are read off the germline V gene as MNHNS and SASEGT. The sample was CD8+ T cells sorted from blood (inferred from file names), taken from a patient given nivolumab and ipilimumab in sequence. In this chain, TRBV6-1 is recombined with TRBJ1-1; the D segment cannot be called with confidence. This TCR was recovered from a human donor with melanoma. The DNA reads as follows: TGTGCCAGCAGGGAACAGATCAATGAAGCTTTCTTT. This yields the protein CASREQINEAFF.